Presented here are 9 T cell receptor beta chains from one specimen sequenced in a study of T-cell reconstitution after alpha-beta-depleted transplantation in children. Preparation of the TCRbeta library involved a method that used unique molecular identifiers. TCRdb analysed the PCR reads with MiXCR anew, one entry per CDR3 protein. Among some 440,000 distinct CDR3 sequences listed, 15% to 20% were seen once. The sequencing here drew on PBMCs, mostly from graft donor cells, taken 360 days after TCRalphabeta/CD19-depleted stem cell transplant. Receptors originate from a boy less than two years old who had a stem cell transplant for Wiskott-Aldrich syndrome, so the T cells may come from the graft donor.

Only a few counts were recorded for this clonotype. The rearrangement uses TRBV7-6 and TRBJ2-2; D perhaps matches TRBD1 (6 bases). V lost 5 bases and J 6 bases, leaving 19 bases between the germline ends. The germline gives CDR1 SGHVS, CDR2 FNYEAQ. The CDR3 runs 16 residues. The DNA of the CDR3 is TGTGCCAGCAGCCATACCTCAGGGGTGTTCGCCGGGGAGCTGTTTTTT. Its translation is CASSHTSGVFAGELFF. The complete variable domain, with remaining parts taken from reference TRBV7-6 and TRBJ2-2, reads GAGVSQSPRYKVTKRGQDVALRCDPISGHVSLYWYRQALGQGPEFLTYFNYEAQQDKSGLPNDRFSAERPEGSISTLTIQRTEQRDSAMYRCASSHTSGVFAGELFFGEGSRLTVL.

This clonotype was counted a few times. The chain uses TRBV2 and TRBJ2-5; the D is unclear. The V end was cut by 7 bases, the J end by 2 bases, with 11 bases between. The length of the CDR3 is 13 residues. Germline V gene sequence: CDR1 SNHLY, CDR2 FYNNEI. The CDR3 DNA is TGTGCCAGCACGATGGGTTTACAAGAGACCCAGTACTTC. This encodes CASTMGLQETQYF.

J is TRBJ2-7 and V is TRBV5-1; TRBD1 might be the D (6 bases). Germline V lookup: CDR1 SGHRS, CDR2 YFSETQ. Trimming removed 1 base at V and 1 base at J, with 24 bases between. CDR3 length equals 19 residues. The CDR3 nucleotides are TGCGCCAGCAGCTTGCCGTTAGCCTCCCGGGACACTAAATCCTACGAGCAGTACTTC. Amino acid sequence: CASSLPLASRDTKSYEQYF.

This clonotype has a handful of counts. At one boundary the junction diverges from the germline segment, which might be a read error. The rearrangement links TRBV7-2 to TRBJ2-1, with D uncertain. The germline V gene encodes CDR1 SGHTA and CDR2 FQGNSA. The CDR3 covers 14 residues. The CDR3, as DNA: TGTGCCAGCAGCTTATACCTCACCTACCATGAGCAGTTCTTC. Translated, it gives CASSLYLTYHEQFF.

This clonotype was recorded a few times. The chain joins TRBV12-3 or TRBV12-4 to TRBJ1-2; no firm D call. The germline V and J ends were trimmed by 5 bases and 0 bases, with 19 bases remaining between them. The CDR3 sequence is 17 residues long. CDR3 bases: TGTGCCAGCAGTCCCAGAGGGAGAACCCCTACTAACTATGGCTACACCTTC. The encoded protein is CASSPRGRTPTNYGYTF.

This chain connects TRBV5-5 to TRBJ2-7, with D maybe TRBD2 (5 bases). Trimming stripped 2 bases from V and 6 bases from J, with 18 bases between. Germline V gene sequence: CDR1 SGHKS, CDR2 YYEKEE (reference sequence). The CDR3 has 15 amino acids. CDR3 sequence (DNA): TGTGCCAGCAGCTTTATGCTAGCAGGATCCGTCGAGCAGTACTTC. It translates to CASSFMLAGSVEQYF.

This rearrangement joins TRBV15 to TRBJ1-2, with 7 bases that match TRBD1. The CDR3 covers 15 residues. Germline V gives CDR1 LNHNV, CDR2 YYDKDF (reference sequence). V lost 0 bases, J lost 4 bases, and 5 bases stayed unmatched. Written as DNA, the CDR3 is TGTGCCACCAGCAGAGAGGTGGACAGGCTCTATGGCTACACCTTC. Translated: CATSREVDRLYGYTF.

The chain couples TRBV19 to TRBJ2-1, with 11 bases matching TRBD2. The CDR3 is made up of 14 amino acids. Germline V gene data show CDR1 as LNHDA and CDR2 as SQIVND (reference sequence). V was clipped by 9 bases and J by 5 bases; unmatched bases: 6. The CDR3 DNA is TGTGCCAGCCACACTAGCGGGAGAAACAATGAGCAGTTCTTC. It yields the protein CASHTSGRNNEQFF. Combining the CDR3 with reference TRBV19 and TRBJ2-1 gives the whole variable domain DGGITQSPKYLFRKEGQNVTLSCEQNLNHDAMYWYRQDPGQGLRLIYYSQIVNDFQKGDIAEGYSVSREKKESFPLTVTSAQKNPTAFYLCASHTSGRNNEQFFGPGTRLTVL.

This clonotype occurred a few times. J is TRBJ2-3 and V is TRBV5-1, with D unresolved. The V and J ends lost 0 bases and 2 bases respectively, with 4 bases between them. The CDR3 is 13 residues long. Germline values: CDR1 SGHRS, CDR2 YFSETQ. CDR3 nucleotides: TGCGCCAGCAGCTTGGGAACCACAGATACGCAGTATTTT. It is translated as CASSLGTTDTQYF.